This is a list of T cell receptor beta chains from one sample in a study of T-cell reconstitution after alpha-beta-depleted transplantation in children. TCRdb redid the calling of the PCR reads with MiXCR, one entry per CDR3 protein. The sample lists 190,000 or so distinct CDR3 sequences, 6.5% to 7.5% occurring once. Sample: PBMCs from the stem cell graft donor, taken from the stem cell graft. The receptors derive from a human donor who donated a stem cell graft to a child with Wiskott-Aldrich syndrome. CDR3s include the opening cysteine and the closing phenylalanine or tryptophan. Fields, in order: D gene, clone size, V gene, J gene, CDR3 DNA, CDR3 protein. A D gene is named only where the DNA matches it firmly. Clone size appears in some rows only: once, few, many, or a class for an expanded clone.

NA	many	TRBV3-1	TRBJ1-5	TGTGCCAGCAGCCACTCGGGGAGCAATCAGCCCCAGCATTTT	CASSHSGSNQPQHF
NA	many	TRBV28	TRBJ1-6	TGTGCCTCGAAGGCCTATCCCCCGGTTTCACCCCTCCACTTT	CASKAYPPVSPLHF
TRBD2	many	TRBV10-3	TRBJ2-7	TGTGCCATCAAGGCTAGCGGTTCCTACGAGCAGTACTTC	CAIKASGSYEQYF
NA	many	TRBV7-8	TRBJ2-1	TGTGCCAGCAGACCACAGGGTTGGGCCTACAATGAGCAGTTCTTC	CASRPQGWAYNEQFF
NA	NA	TRBV3-1	TRBJ2-2	TGTGCCAGCAGCCAAATTCCGGGAGGACAGGCCGGGGAGCTGTTTTTT	CASSQIPGGQAGELFF
TRBD2	few	TRBV3-1	TRBJ2-7	TGTGCCAGCAGCCAATCCGGCGGGGGGTCCTACGAGCAGTACTTC	CASSQSGGGSYEQYF
NA	NA	TRBV21-1	TRBJ2-6	TGTGCCAGCAGCAAATACTACAGGGTCTCCGGGGCCAACGTCCTGACTTTC	CASSKYYRVSGANVLTF
NA	many	TRBV2	TRBJ1-2	TGTGCCAGCAGCCCGAACTATGGCTACACCTTC	CASSPNYGYTF
NA	few	TRBV19	TRBJ2-2	TGTGCCAGTAGTATCCCCCCGCGAAAAACCGGGGAGCTGTTTTTT	CASSIPPRKTGELFF
NA	few	TRBV5-1	TRBJ1-1	TGCGCCAGCAGCTCGGGTCCTCCGGGCCGAAAAGGCCCCCGTGAAGCTTTCTTT	CASSSGPPGRKGPREAFF
NA	NA	TRBV30	TRBJ2-5	TGTGCCTGGGAGGGACTCCGGAGGGAGACCCAGTACTTC	CAWEGLRRETQYF
NA	NA	TRBV4-2	TRBJ2-2	TGTGCCAGCAGCCAAGAGGATCTAGGCGGGGAGCTGTTTTTT	CASSQEDLGGELFF
NA	few	TRBV7-2	TRBJ2-3	TGTGCCAGCAGTTATTTGACAGTTAGCACAGATACGCAGTATTTT	CASSYLTVSTDTQYF
NA	NA	TRBV30	TRBJ1-1	TGTGCCTGGAGTGTTGGGCGGTTGGACACTGAAGCTTTCTTT	CAWSVGRLDTEAFF
TRBD1	few	TRBV5-1	TRBJ2-7	TGCGCCAGCAGCCAGGGACAGGGCTACTACGAGCAGTACTTC	CASSQGQGYYEQYF
NA	many	TRBV3-1	TRBJ2-1	TGTGCCAGCAGCCAAGAAGGCAGGGCTGAGCAGTTCTTC	CASSQEGRAEQFF
TRBD2	NA	TRBV20-1	TRBJ2-5	TGCAGTGCTTATACCCTAGCGGGCACCAGGGAGACCCAGTACTTC	CSAYTLAGTRETQYF
TRBD2	few	TRBV5-1	TRBJ2-3	TGCGCCAGCAGCTCTGTGCGGGGGAACACAGATACGCAGTATTTT	CASSSVRGNTDTQYF
NA	many	TRBV29-1	TRBJ1-3	TGCAGCGTTGAAGATCTCGGGGCAGGAAACACCATATATTTT	CSVEDLGAGNTIYF
TRBD1	NA	TRBV20-1	TRBJ2-4	TGCAGTGCTAGAGATTGGTACAGGGGAACCAAAAACATTCAGTACTTC	CSARDWYRGTKNIQYF
NA	many	TRBV6-1	TRBJ1-3	TGTGCCAGCAGTGACAGGGTTCCGTCTGGAAACACCATATATTTT	CASSDRVPSGNTIYF
NA	few	TRBV29-1	TRBJ1-5	TGCAGCGTACAACCGGGAGCAAATCAGCCCCAGCATTTT	CSVQPGANQPQHF
NA	many	TRBV20-1	TRBJ2-5	TGCAGTGCAAACCTAGAGGTTGGGCAAGAGACCCAGTACTTC	CSANLEVGQETQYF
NA	few	TRBV3-1	TRBJ1-2	TGTGCCAGCAGCCAAGGGGAACCGACCGCCTTC	CASSQGEPTAF
NA	many	TRBV7-9	TRBJ2-3	TGTGCCAGCAGCGTCGGGACACTGATTCTCAGCACAGATACGCAGTATTTT	CASSVGTLILSTDTQYF
TRBD2	few	TRBV30	TRBJ2-1	TGTGCCTGGAGTCGTAGTAGCGGGGGGCCCAGGTACAATGAGCAGTTCTTC	CAWSRSSGGPRYNEQFF
NA	few	TRBV12-3/TRBV12-4	TRBJ2-7	TGTGCCAGCAGTTTAATGGTGGGCGAGCAGTACTTC	CASSLMVGEQYF
NA	many	TRBV29-1	TRBJ2-7	TGCAGCGTTGGTGGATCATCCTACGAGCAGTACTTC	CSVGGSSYEQYF
TRBD1	many	TRBV4-3	TRBJ2-5	TGCGCCAGCAGCCGAGAACAGGGGAACGGAGAGACCCAGTACTTC	CASSREQGNGETQYF
TRBD1	NA	TRBV5-1	TRBJ2-7	TGCGCCAGCAGCGAAACAGGGGTGGCCTACGAGCAGTACTTC	CASSETGVAYEQYF
TRBD2	many	TRBV6-5	TRBJ2-7	TGTGCCAGCAGTTACTTAGGACTAGCGCGCGAGCAGTACTTC	CASSYLGLAREQYF
TRBD1	many	TRBV20-1	TRBJ1-5	TGCAGTGCTAGAGATAGGGGGGACAGGGATGGTCAGCCCCAGCATTTT	CSARDRGDRDGQPQHF
NA	many	TRBV5-1	TRBJ2-5	TGCGCCAGCAGCTTGGAACCCCAAGCAGGGGAGACCCAGTACTTC	CASSLEPQAGETQYF
NA	many	TRBV12-3/TRBV12-4	TRBJ1-4	TGTGCCAGCAGTTTAGATTCAGGGAAACTGTTTTTT	CASSLDSGKLFF
NA	many	TRBV7-9	TRBJ2-6	TGTGCCAGCAGCTCGGCCGCAACCAACGTCCTGACTTTC	CASSSAATNVLTF
NA	many	TRBV5-1	TRBJ2-7	TGCGCCAGCAGCAGGGGCTGGGACGAGCAGTACTTC	CASSRGWDEQYF
NA	few	TRBV30	TRBJ1-2	TGTGCCTGGAGCATACCCTCCAACGGCCTATTATATGGCTACACCTTC	CAWSIPSNGLLYGYTF
TRBD2	NA	TRBV5-1	TRBJ2-1	TGCGCCAGCAGGTCCACTAGCGGGGGGTCTGACAATGAGCAGTTCTTC	CASRSTSGGSDNEQFF
NA	many	TRBV3-1	TRBJ1-1	TGTGCCAGCAGCCAAGATCTCGGGGAGTCGGAGAACACTGAAGCTTTCTTT	CASSQDLGESENTEAFF
NA	many	TRBV6-1	TRBJ1-2	TGTGCCAGCAGCCGGACCGATCAGGGCTATGGCTACACCTTC	CASSRTDQGYGYTF
NA	NA	TRBV7-8	TRBJ1-2	TGTGCCAGCAGTCCGATGGCGGGTGGCTATGGCTACACCTTC	CASSPMAGGYGYTF
TRBD1	NA	TRBV7-9	TRBJ2-7	TGTGCCAGCAGTAAGGACAGGGACTACGAGCAGTACTTC	CASSKDRDYEQYF